This T cell receptor beta chain was identified in a study of blood T cells in healthy people across ages. A J-beta primer mix and a sample-barcoded 5' primer were used in a second PCR of about 7 to 12 cycles. Every molecule of cDNA carried a tag from a template-switch adaptor with 12 random nucleotides. No fewer than 3 million CDR3-containing paired-end reads came from each sample. TCRdb passed the 5' RACE reads through MiXCR, listing each CDR3 protein once. The sample carries some 1.4 million distinct CDR3 sequences, 42% recorded once. The CDR3 has 12 amino acids. Germline V lookup: CDR1 DFQATT, CDR2 SNEGSKA (reference sequence). V was cut by 5 bases and J by 0 bases, with 8 bases left in between.

The rearrangement uses TRBV20-1 and TRBJ2-7; D call uncertain. The specimen sequenced was blood. This TCR derives from a woman between 18 and 29 years old in good health. CDR3 protein: CSALGYSYEQYF. CDR3 coding DNA: TGCAGTGCTCTAGGTTACTCCTACGAGCAGTACTTC.